The clone carrying this T cell receptor beta chain was counted only a few times. Antigen: not known. Quantitative molecular-barcoded 5'-RACE generated the TCR beta libraries. Via MiXCR, TCRdb re-called the 5' RACE reads, giving one row per CDR3 protein. Of some 800,000 distinct CDR3 sequences listed, roughly 10% are singletons. The record originates from a study of CD8 T cells in ankylosing spondylitis. Overall study results and limits: Disease-associated clones were reportedly significantly overrepresented in matched ankylosing spondylitis synovial fluid. A TCR beta motif of eight or nine highly homologous variants seemed to mark ankylosing spondylitis blood. Certain motif variants had earlier been reported in reactive arthritis synovial fluid and blood. The authors found the disease-linked clones to be CD8+ and relatively rare in peripheral blood.

Per the germline V gene, CDR1 is SGHRS and CDR2 is YFSETQ. Deletions cut 3 bases from V and 4 bases from J, with 9 bases between. CDR3 length: 13 amino acids. This TCR was sampled from a male donor with ankylosing spondylitis. This chain connects TRBV5-1 to TRBJ2-3; D gene unclear. Source material: blood, either unsorted or a sorted T cell fraction (not recorded which). The CDR3 spells CASSSPWADTQYF. The CDR3 DNA reads TGCGCCAGCAGCTCCCCCTGGGCAGATACGCAGTATTTT.